Following are 14 T cell receptor beta chains from one sample sequenced in a study of blood T cell repertoires in COVID-19. TCRdb's copy holds only in-frame clones and misses some; the assay was immunoSEQ multiplex PCR. The top ten clones hold less than 7.5% of a sample with roughly 250,000 clones, 83% of them seen once. The sample was peripheral blood. These receptors were obtained from a woman aged 50 to 60 with acute or convalescent COVID-19.

In its sample, this clone is medium-sized. The V call is TRBV11-2, the J call TRBJ1-6; weak D call: TRBD1 (5 bases). The V gene's germline CDR1 is SGHAT and CDR2 FQNNGV. The CDR3 spans 17 residues. V was shortened by 5 bases and J by 6 bases, with 20 bases between the two germline ends. CDR3 sequence: CASSLTIGATFNSPLHF. CDR3 bases: TGTGCCAGCAGCCTTACCATAGGGGCCACCTTTAATTCACCCCTCCACTTT.

The chain recombines TRBV21-1 with TRBJ1-1; TRBD1, the table's D call, was not compared with the DNA. TRBV21-1 is a listed pseudogene. The CDR3 is 13 residues long. Written as DNA, the CDR3 is TGTGCCAGCAGCAAAGATAACAGGGTCTTTGCTTTCTTT. It specifies CASSKDNRVFAFF.

V gene TRBV7-2 combines with J gene TRBJ2-2; TRBD2 might be the D (6 bases). The germline V and J ends were trimmed by 2 bases and 2 bases, with 12 bases remaining between them. This CDR3 comprises 16 residues. CDR1 and CDR2 from the germline V gene are SGHTA and FQGNSA. CDR3 sequence reads: CASSLPSGLNTGELFF. DNA for the CDR3: TGTGCCAGCAGCTTACCCAGCGGGTTAAACACCGGGGAGCTGTTTTTT.

The chain employs TRBV28 and TRBJ2-1; D is possibly TRBD2 (6 bases). Deletions cut 2 bases from V and 7 bases from J, with 18 bases between. CDR3 length: 16 residues. CDR1 MDHEN and CDR2 SYDVKM come from the germline V gene. CDR3 in amino acids: CASSLGRVWGRNEQFF. The CDR3 nucleotides are TGTGCCAGCAGTTTAGGCAGGGTATGGGGGAGGAATGAGCAGTTCTTC. Full variable domain (remainder filled in from reference TRBV28 and TRBJ2-1): DVKVTQSSRYLVKRTGEKVFLECVQDMDHENMFWYRQDPGLGLRLIYFSYDVKMKEKGDIPEGYSVSREKKERFSLILESASTNQTSMYLCASSLGRVWGRNEQFFGPGTRLTVL.

This chain uses TRBV18 with TRBJ2-1; tentatively, D is TRBD2 (7 bases). The ends were cut back, 2 bases at V and 4 bases at J, with 12 bases in the middle. Looked up from germline, CDR1 is KGHSH and CDR2 is LQKENI. This CDR3 has 15 residues. CDR3 residues: CASSPGGALYNEQFF. CDR3 in DNA: TGTGCCAGCTCACCAGGGGGGGCCCTATACAATGAGCAGTTCTTC. Using reference TRBV18 and TRBJ2-1 for the parts outside the CDR3, the full variable domain is NAGVMQNPRHLVRRRGQEARLRCSPMKGHSHVYWYRQLPEEGLKFMVYLQKENIIDESGMPKERFSAEFPKEGPSILRIQQVVRGDSAAYFCASSPGGALYNEQFFGPGTRLTVL.

This clone was observed once. J is TRBJ1-1 and V is TRBV19, with 8 positions matching TRBD1. Trimming cost V 4 bases and J 3 bases; bases outside gene matches: 16. CDR1 and CDR2 from the germline V gene are LNHDA and SQIVND (reference sequence). The CDR3 length is 18 residues. CDR3 sequence (DNA): TGTGCCAGTAGTAACTCCGGGACAGGTCCTAATTCGGACACTGAAGCTTTCTTT. It yields the protein CASSNSGTGPNSDTEAFF.

There are a few counts of this clone. The J gene is TRBJ2-5, the V gene TRBV7-2, with 9 nucleotides matching TRBD2. In germline, CDR1 is SGHTA, CDR2 FQGNSA. J gave up 7 bases and V 4 bases, and 10 bases lay outside the gene matches. The length of the CDR3 is 15 residues. CDR3 sequence reads: CASSSRPLAGATQYF. As DNA, the CDR3 is TGTGCCAGCAGCTCGCGCCCACTAGCGGGTGCGACCCAGTACTTC.

This chain connects TRBV3-1 (or the pseudogene TRBV3-2) to TRBJ2-7; 9 bases agree with TRBD1. Trimming at V came to 4 bases and at J to 4 bases, leaving 8 bases not matched to a gene. CDR3 length: 15 residues. Germline V CDR1 and CDR2: LGHDT, YNNKEL (reference sequence). The chain's CDR3 is CASSPPGQGPYEQYF. CDR3 DNA: TGTGCCAGCAGCCCTCCGGGACAGGGCCCTTACGAGCAGTACTTC.

The J gene is TRBJ2-5, the V gene TRBV7-9; 8 bases are a match to TRBD1. The CDR3 contains 14 residues. The germline V gene encodes CDR1 SEHNR and CDR2 FQNEAQ (reference sequence). V lost 2 bases, J lost 7 bases, and 6 bases stayed unmatched. The CDR3 DNA follows: TGTGCCAGCAGCTTAACGGGGACAGGTGGGACCCAGTACTTC. This gives the protein CASSLTGTGGTQYF. Supplemented by reference TRBV7-9 and TRBJ2-5, the full variable domain reads DTGVSQNPRHKITKRGQNVTFRCDPISEHNRLYWYRQTLGQGPEFLTYFQNEAQLEKSRLLSDRFSAERPKGSFSTLEIQRTEQGDSAMYLCASSLTGTGGTQYFGPGTRLLVL.

A single count supports this clone. The chain has TRBV27 and TRBJ2-7; a weak D match, TRBD2 (6 bases). CDR3 size: 14 residues. From germline, CDR1 is MNHEY and CDR2 SMNVEV (reference sequence). V shed 5 bases and J shed 3 bases, with 14 bases lying between them. The CDR3 region is CASSRPGGFYEQYF. CDR3 in DNA: TGTGCCAGCAGTAGGCCCGGGGGATTCTACGAGCAGTACTTC.

This chain joins TRBV19 and TRBJ1-1, with a possible D match to TRBD1 (6 bases). Trimming removed 4 bases from V and 6 bases from J, with 18 bases in between. Germline V gene sequence: CDR1 LNHDA, CDR2 SQIVND (reference sequence). CDR3 size: 15 residues. The CDR3 DNA reads as TGTGCCAGTAGTAAACCCCGGGGCAGGGGTGCTGAAGCTTTCTTT. Translating gives CASSKPRGRGAEAFF.

The V gene is TRBV6-2 or TRBV6-3, the J gene TRBJ1-1; 7 bases fit TRBD1. There are 17 residues in the CDR3. Germline CDR1 MNHEY, CDR2 SVGEGT. With 2 bases clipped from V and 5 bases from J, the junction kept 14 bases outside the gene matches. The CDR3 DNA reads TGTGCCAGCAGTTACCGAAGCCGGGACAGAGAGAGGACTGAAGCTTTCTTT. Protein sequence: CASSYRSRDRERTEAFF.

This clone was seen a single time. The chain recombines TRBV6-4 with TRBJ2-1; 8 positions agree with TRBD2. CDR3 length: 19 amino acids. Looked up from germline, CDR1 is MRHNA and CDR2 is SNTAGT. Unmatched junction bases numbered 25, after V lost 8 bases and J lost 7 bases. CDR3 sequence reads: CASRPRGASGSPPRNEQFF. Written as DNA, the CDR3 is TGTGCCAGCCGCCCCCGGGGGGCTAGCGGGTCCCCTCCTCGGAATGAGCAGTTCTTC.

The CDR3 is CASSTSGSATEAFF. The CDR3 DNA sequence: TGTGCCAGTAGTACCTCAGGGTCCGCCACTGAAGCTTTCTTT. The chain employs TRBV19 and TRBJ1-1; TRBD1 is a possible D gene (5 bases). Per the germline V gene, CDR1 is LNHDA and CDR2 is SQIVND (reference sequence). V was clipped by 4 bases and J by 4 bases, with 13 bases between them. This CDR3 has 14 residues.